The rows below give T cell receptor beta chains drawn from one sample of a study of shared clonotypes between healthy human individuals. TCRdb keeps only in-frame clones here, not all; method: immunoSEQ multiplex PCR. The sample shows about 2.4 million clones, roughly 93% of them seen only once. What was sequenced was naive CD4+ T cells from PBMCs. These receptors came from a man younger than 35 in good health. Some clones in this sample may be carry-over from other donors' samples. Each CDR3 is given with its conserved first and last residue. A D gene is named only where the DNA matches it firmly. Expanded clones get a size class; other rows say once, few or many, or leave the size out.

j_gene: TRBJ2-7; abundance: NA; d_gene: NA; v_gene: TRBV5-6; CDR3aa: CASSLGRGRYEQYF; CDR3nt: TGTGCCAGCAGCTTGGGACGGGGGAGATACGAGCAGTACTTC
j_gene: TRBJ2-1; abundance: NA; d_gene: TRBD2; v_gene: TRBV7-9; CDR3aa: CASSPLAVVKAQFF; CDR3nt: TGTGCCAGCAGCCCACTAGCGGTGGTGAAGGCGCAGTTCTTC
j_gene: TRBJ2-5; abundance: NA; d_gene: NA; v_gene: TRBV14; CDR3aa: CASSQGRGQETQYF; CDR3nt: TGTGCCAGCAGCCAAGGGAGGGGGCAAGAGACCCAGTACTTC
j_gene: TRBJ1-1; abundance: few; d_gene: NA; v_gene: TRBV28; CDR3aa: CASRNTEAFF; CDR3nt: TGTGCCAGCAGGAACACTGAAGCTTTCTTT
j_gene: TRBJ2-2; abundance: NA; d_gene: TRBD1; v_gene: TRBV7-3; CDR3aa: CASSLTGQGPNTGELFF; CDR3nt: TGTGCCAGCAGCTTAACTGGACAGGGCCCGAACACCGGGGAGCTGTTTTTT
j_gene: TRBJ1-5; abundance: NA; d_gene: NA; v_gene: TRBV6-6; CDR3aa: CASSFSSQGQPQHF; CDR3nt: TGTGCCAGCAGTTTTTCCTCCCAGGGACAGCCCCAGCATTTT
j_gene: TRBJ2-3; abundance: NA; d_gene: NA; v_gene: TRBV5-1; CDR3aa: CASSLQGTDTQYF; CDR3nt: TGCGCCAGCAGCTTGCAGGGGACAGATACGCAGTATTTT
j_gene: TRBJ2-3; abundance: NA; d_gene: NA; v_gene: TRBV4-2; CDR3aa: CASSQGAGGTDTQYF; CDR3nt: TGTGCCAGCAGCCAAGGGGCAGGGGGCACAGATACGCAGTATTTT
j_gene: TRBJ1-1; abundance: once; d_gene: TRBD1; v_gene: TRBV5-1; CDR3aa: CASSATGVLNTEAFF; CDR3nt: TGCGCCAGCAGCGCAACAGGGGTCCTGAACACTGAAGCTTTCTTT
j_gene: TRBJ2-4; abundance: once; d_gene: NA; v_gene: TRBV7-2; CDR3aa: CASSSIPGAVKNIQYF; CDR3nt: TGTGCCAGCAGCTCCATTCCCGGAGCAGTAAAAAACATTCAGTACTTC
j_gene: TRBJ2-7; abundance: NA; d_gene: NA; v_gene: TRBV5-5; CDR3aa: CASSLPGKRHEQYF; CDR3nt: TGTGCCAGCAGCTTGCCAGGGAAGCGCCACGAGCAGTACTTC
j_gene: TRBJ2-1; abundance: once; d_gene: NA; v_gene: TRBV7-3; CDR3aa: CASSLGVRQGSEQFF; CDR3nt: TGTGCCAGCAGCTTAGGTGTCAGGCAGGGGAGTGAGCAGTTCTTC
j_gene: TRBJ1-1; abundance: NA; d_gene: NA; v_gene: TRBV19; CDR3aa: CASSLDMNTEAFF; CDR3nt: TGTGCCAGTAGCCTCGATATGAACACTGAAGCTTTCTTT
j_gene: TRBJ1-1; abundance: NA; d_gene: NA; v_gene: TRBV28; CDR3aa: CASSFERGRGNTEAFF; CDR3nt: TGTGCCAGCAGTTTTGAGAGGGGAAGGGGGAACACTGAAGCTTTCTTT
j_gene: TRBJ2-3; abundance: NA; d_gene: NA; v_gene: TRBV10-1; CDR3aa: CASSDQGLTDTQYF; CDR3nt: TGCGCCAGCAGCGATCAAGGACTCACAGATACGCAGTATTTT
j_gene: TRBJ2-7; abundance: NA; d_gene: NA; v_gene: TRBV7-2; CDR3aa: CASSLVWGPGEQYF; CDR3nt: TGTGCCAGCAGCTTAGTCTGGGGTCCTGGTGAGCAGTACTTC
j_gene: TRBJ2-2; abundance: NA; d_gene: NA; v_gene: TRBV6-1; CDR3aa: CASSRGITGELFF; CDR3nt: TGTGCCAGCAGCCGAGGGATCACCGGGGAGCTGTTTTTT
j_gene: TRBJ2-7; abundance: NA; d_gene: NA; v_gene: TRBV2; CDR3aa: CASSPTRGRNYEQYF; CDR3nt: TGTGCCAGCAGTCCTACCAGGGGTCGTAATTACGAGCAGTACTTC
j_gene: TRBJ1-2; abundance: NA; d_gene: TRBD1; v_gene: TRBV25-1; CDR3aa: CASQKGDRVLFDYGYTF; CDR3nt: TGTGCCAGCCAAAAGGGGGACAGGGTCTTGTTCGACTATGGCTACACCTTC
j_gene: TRBJ1-1; abundance: NA; d_gene: NA; v_gene: TRBV10-1; CDR3aa: CASSESGTEAFF; CDR3nt: TGCGCCAGCAGTGAGTCGGGAACTGAAGCTTTCTTT
j_gene: TRBJ2-5; abundance: NA; d_gene: NA; v_gene: TRBV15; CDR3aa: CATSRGAEQETQYF; CDR3nt: TGTGCCACCAGCAGAGGCGCTGAACAAGAGACCCAGTACTTC
j_gene: TRBJ1-5; abundance: NA; d_gene: NA; v_gene: TRBV21-1; CDR3aa: CASSTLGVIADERDQPQHF; CDR3nt: TGTGCCAGCAGCACCCTCGGGGTAATAGCAGACGAACGGGATCAGCCCCAGCATTTT
j_gene: TRBJ2-7; abundance: once; d_gene: NA; v_gene: TRBV28; CDR3aa: CASHAGQSFEQYF; CDR3nt: TGTGCCAGCCACGCAGGACAATCTTTCGAGCAGTACTTC
j_gene: TRBJ1-5; abundance: NA; d_gene: TRBD1; v_gene: TRBV15; CDR3aa: CATSRAKGAVNHQPQHF; CDR3nt: TGTGCCACCAGCAGAGCCAAGGGGGCTGTAAACCATCAGCCCCAGCATTTT
j_gene: TRBJ2-1; abundance: NA; d_gene: NA; v_gene: TRBV19; CDR3aa: CATADRGVSYNEQFF; CDR3nt: TGTGCCACGGCAGATCGAGGAGTTTCCTACAATGAGCAGTTCTTC
j_gene: TRBJ1-1; abundance: NA; d_gene: NA; v_gene: TRBV18; CDR3aa: CASSLSVMNTEAFF; CDR3nt: TGTGCCAGCTCACTGTCCGTTATGAACACTGAAGCTTTCTTT
j_gene: TRBJ1-2; abundance: NA; d_gene: NA; v_gene: TRBV4-1; CDR3aa: CASSQDLMIRGGYTF; CDR3nt: TGCGCCAGCAGCCAAGATTTGATGATTCGCGGTGGCTACACCTTC
j_gene: TRBJ2-1; abundance: NA; d_gene: NA; v_gene: TRBV6-1; CDR3aa: CASSEGVSRRGAYNEQFF; CDR3nt: TGTGCCAGCAGTGAAGGCGTTTCAAGGAGGGGTGCCTACAATGAGCAGTTCTTC
j_gene: TRBJ2-7; abundance: NA; d_gene: TRBD2; v_gene: TRBV5-1; CDR3aa: CASSLVSSGSYEQYF; CDR3nt: TGCGCCAGCAGCTTGGTATCTAGCGGCTCCTACGAGCAGTACTTC
j_gene: TRBJ2-2; abundance: NA; d_gene: TRBD2; v_gene: TRBV5-4; CDR3aa: CASSRKLIAGGGAGELFF; CDR3nt: TGTGCCAGCAGCCGGAAGCTAATAGCGGGAGGAGGGGCCGGGGAGCTGTTTTTT
j_gene: TRBJ1-5; abundance: NA; d_gene: NA; v_gene: TRBV23-1; CDR3aa: CASDYGGFRHQPQHF; CDR3nt: TGCGCCAGCGATTATGGAGGTTTTCGACATCAGCCCCAGCATTTT
j_gene: TRBJ1-2; abundance: NA; d_gene: NA; v_gene: TRBV28; CDR3aa: CATPPLPYGYTF; CDR3nt: TGTGCCACCCCGCCCCTCCCGTATGGCTACACCTTC
j_gene: TRBJ1-1; abundance: NA; d_gene: NA; v_gene: TRBV18; CDR3aa: CASSPGSSGTEAFF; CDR3nt: TGTGCCAGCTCACCAGGCAGTTCAGGGACTGAAGCTTTCTTT
j_gene: TRBJ2-5; abundance: NA; d_gene: TRBD2; v_gene: TRBV5-1; CDR3aa: CASSLVGGRWETQYF; CDR3nt: TGCGCCAGCAGCTTGGTTGGCGGGAGGTGGGAGACCCAGTACTTC
j_gene: TRBJ2-1; abundance: NA; d_gene: TRBD2; v_gene: TRBV7-2; CDR3aa: CASSLMWDYYNEQFF; CDR3nt: TGTGCCAGCAGCTTAATGTGGGACTATTACAATGAGCAGTTCTTC
j_gene: TRBJ2-3; abundance: NA; d_gene: TRBD2; v_gene: TRBV9; CDR3aa: CASSVTPPMRGVRSTDTQYF; CDR3nt: TGTGCCAGCAGCGTAACCCCTCCCATGCGGGGGGTACGTAGCACAGATACGCAGTATTTT
j_gene: TRBJ2-7; abundance: NA; d_gene: NA; v_gene: TRBV4-1; CDR3aa: CASSQQGLLSYEQYF; CDR3nt: TGCGCCAGCAGCCAACAGGGACTTTTAAGCTACGAGCAGTACTTC
j_gene: TRBJ1-2; abundance: NA; d_gene: TRBD1; v_gene: TRBV19; CDR3aa: CASSLRGQGGYYGYTF; CDR3nt: TGTGCCAGTAGTCTCCGGGGACAGGGGGGGTACTATGGCTACACCTTC
j_gene: TRBJ1-4; abundance: once; d_gene: TRBD1; v_gene: TRBV28; CDR3aa: CASSLPGTGVSLNEKLFF; CDR3nt: TGTGCCAGCAGTCTTCCCGGGACAGGAGTATCTCTTAATGAAAAACTGTTTTTT
j_gene: TRBJ1-6; abundance: NA; d_gene: TRBD1; v_gene: TRBV30; CDR3aa: CAWIAGTEYNSPLHF; CDR3nt: TGTGCCTGGATCGCCGGGACAGAGTATAATTCACCCCTCCACTTT
j_gene: TRBJ2-1; abundance: NA; d_gene: TRBD2; v_gene: TRBV5-1; CDR3aa: CASSTPSGSNEQFF; CDR3nt: TGCGCCAGCAGCACTCCTAGCGGGAGCAATGAGCAGTTCTTC
j_gene: TRBJ1-6; abundance: once; d_gene: NA; v_gene: TRBV2; CDR3aa: CASSERASGGSPLHF; CDR3nt: TGTGCCAGCAGTGAACGGGCCTCCGGTGGGTCACCCCTCCACTTT
j_gene: TRBJ1-5; abundance: NA; d_gene: NA; v_gene: TRBV7-2; CDR3aa: CASSTQWGSNQPQHF; CDR3nt: TGTGCCAGCAGCACCCAGTGGGGTAGCAATCAGCCCCAGCATTTT
j_gene: TRBJ1-2; abundance: NA; d_gene: NA; v_gene: TRBV2; CDR3aa: CASSDRVGGYTF; CDR3nt: TGTGCCAGCAGTGACAGGGTCGGTGGCTACACCTTC
j_gene: TRBJ2-7; abundance: NA; d_gene: TRBD1; v_gene: TRBV6-6; CDR3aa: CASSLEGTGRSTEQYF; CDR3nt: TGTGCCAGCAGTTTGGAAGGGACAGGACGATCTACCGAGCAGTACTTC
j_gene: TRBJ1-3; abundance: NA; d_gene: NA; v_gene: TRBV19; CDR3aa: CASSRGPSTIYF; CDR3nt: TGTGCCAGTAGTCGCGGACCCTCCACCATATATTTT
j_gene: TRBJ2-7; abundance: NA; d_gene: TRBD1; v_gene: TRBV15; CDR3aa: CATSTGTGRVEQYF; CDR3nt: TGTGCCACCAGCACCGGGACAGGGCGGGTCGAGCAGTACTTC
j_gene: TRBJ2-7; abundance: NA; d_gene: TRBD1; v_gene: TRBV28; CDR3aa: CASSLPGTGGPYEQYF; CDR3nt: TGTGCCAGCAGTTTGCCAGGGACAGGCGGACCCTACGAGCAGTACTTC
j_gene: TRBJ2-3; abundance: NA; d_gene: NA; v_gene: TRBV15; CDR3aa: CATSRGPGSSTDTQYF; CDR3nt: TGTGCCACCAGCAGAGGGCCAGGCAGTAGCACAGATACGCAGTATTTT
j_gene: TRBJ2-1; abundance: NA; d_gene: TRBD2; v_gene: TRBV7-6; CDR3aa: CASSISGSSYNEQFF; CDR3nt: TGTGCCAGCAGCATTAGCGGGAGCTCCTACAATGAGCAGTTCTTC
j_gene: TRBJ1-1; abundance: NA; d_gene: TRBD1; v_gene: TRBV6-5; CDR3aa: CASSRGGYYTEAFF; CDR3nt: TGTGCCAGCAGCCGAGGGGGCTATTATACTGAAGCTTTCTTT
j_gene: TRBJ2-3; abundance: NA; d_gene: NA; v_gene: TRBV7-9; CDR3aa: CASSLGQAPDTQYF; CDR3nt: TGTGCCAGCAGCTTAGGGCAGGCACCGGATACGCAGTATTTT